One and the same sample provided the 14 T cell receptor beta chains below, sequenced in a study of T-cell memory formation after mild COVID-19. MiXCR, run by TCRdb on the 5' RACE reads, gives a single entry per CDR3 protein. This table has fewer than 350,000 distinct CDR3 sequences, roughly an eighth appearing once. Sequenced sample: PBMCs or a T cell subset sorted from them (not recorded which). Source of these receptors: a man younger than 30 who had mild COVID-19 (a few samples of this study predate the infection). Cell type and time point are not known.

The chain is built from TRBV28 and TRBJ2-7; D assignment may be TRBD1 or TRBD2 (5 bases each). The CDR3 contains 14 residues. The V end lost 8 bases, the J end lost 3 bases, and 17 bases lay between the germline ends. Germline assignment: CDR1 MDHEN and CDR2 SYDVKM. CDR3 DNA: TGTGCCAGCGTCACCCGGGACCGCGTCTACGAGCAGTACTTC. This codes for CASVTRDRVYEQYF.

V and J are TRBV6-5 and TRBJ2-3, with D perhaps assigned TRBD1 or TRBD2 (5 bases each). In germline, CDR1 is MNHEY, CDR2 SVGAGI. CDR3 length: 14 amino acids. Trimming removed 8 bases from V and 4 bases from J, with 16 bases in between. This CDR3 is CASSPEVGADTQYF. DNA for the CDR3: TGTGCCAGCTCTCCTGAGGTGGGGGCAGATACGCAGTATTTT.

A few counts support this clonotype. The chain carries TRBV24-1 and TRBJ2-2, with D uncertain. Per germline, CDR1 KGHDR and CDR2 SFDVKD. Trimming removed 8 bases at V and 3 bases at J, with 9 bases between. This CDR3 contains 13 residues. The CDR3 spells CATTVEHTGELFF. The CDR3 bases are TGTGCCACCACAGTGGAGCACACCGGGGAGCTGTTTTTT.

The V gene is TRBV7-9, the J gene TRBJ1-4; 7 bases line up with TRBD1. With V trimmed by 5 bases and J by 7 bases, 7 bases remained unmatched. Germline V gene lookup returns CDR1 SEHNR and CDR2 FQNEAQ (reference sequence). The CDR3 is 14 amino acids. The CDR3 nucleotides are TGTGCCAGCAGCCCACGGACAGGAGTTGAAAAACTGTTTTTT. It specifies CASSPRTGVEKLFF.

The sample holds a few counts of this clonotype. The chain joins TRBV20-1 to TRBJ2-7; maybe TRBD2 (6 bases). CDR3 length: 12 amino acids. Trimming left V 3 bases short and J 5 bases short, with 11 bases between. The germline V gene has CDR1 DFQATT and CDR2 SNEGSKA (reference sequence). The CDR3 nucleotides are TGCAGTGCTAGCCCTTGGGGGGACGAGCAGTACTTC. Its translation: CSASPWGDEQYF.

This clonotype turned up a few times. The chain is built from TRBV5-4 and TRBJ2-7; TRBD1 matches at 9 bases. The CDR3 loop spans 14 amino acids. With V trimmed by 1 base and J by 5 bases, 4 bases remained unmatched. Germline V lookup: CDR1 SGHNT, CDR2 YYREEE (reference sequence). CDR3: CASSLLGQGDEQYF. CDR3 DNA sequence: TGTGCCAGCAGCTTGTTGGGACAGGGCGACGAGCAGTACTTC.

This chain connects TRBV5-1 to TRBJ1-6, with a tentative D call TRBD1 (6 bases). V lost 0 bases and J 8 bases, leaving 9 bases between the germline ends. Germline V lookup: CDR1 SGHRS, CDR2 YFSETQ. The CDR3 contains 14 residues. The CDR3 region is CASSLDRVDSPLHF. The CDR3 nucleotides read TGCGCCAGCAGCTTGGACAGGGTGGATTCACCCCTCCACTTT. Complete variable domain (other parts from reference TRBV5-1 and TRBJ1-6): KAGVTQTPRYLIKTRGQQVTLSCSPISGHRSVSWYQQTPGQGLQFLFEYFSETQRNKGNFPGRFSGRQFSNSRSEMNVSTLELGDSALYLCASSLDRVDSPLHFGNGTRLTVT.

This clonotype was detected only a few times. The gene calls are TRBV29-1 and TRBJ1-3; D is uncertain. This CDR3 has 14 residues. Per the germline V gene, CDR1 is SQVTM and CDR2 is ANQGSEA. V lost 8 bases and J lost 1, with 15 bases in between. The CDR3 is CSMTASVSGNTIYF. CDR3 sequence (DNA): TGCAGCATGACGGCATCGGTTTCTGGAAACACCATATATTTT.

The V call is TRBV6-2 or TRBV6-3, the J call TRBJ2-3; the match to TRBD1 covers 9 bases. The CDR3 extends over 17 amino acids. V shed 4 bases and J 2 bases; nucleotides not matched to a gene: 10. CDR1 and CDR2 (germline): MNHEY, SVGEGT. The CDR3 here is CASSSYPGTGTTDTQYF. The CDR3 DNA follows: TGTGCCAGCAGTTCTTATCCCGGGACAGGGACCACAGATACGCAGTATTTT.

This chain joins TRBV4-3 and TRBJ1-1, with D possibly TRBD1 on 5 matching bases. This CDR3 region has 14 residues. V lost 0 bases to trimming and J lost 8 bases, with 13 bases between them. Germline V gives CDR1 LGHNA, CDR2 YSLEER. This CDR3 is CASSQDYGGPEAFF. The CDR3 DNA sequence: TGCGCCAGCAGCCAAGATTACGGGGGACCGGAAGCTTTCTTT.

The rearrangement joins TRBV2 to TRBJ2-2, with D perhaps matching TRBD2 (6 bases). The V end was cut by 6 bases, the J end by 4 bases, with 12 bases between. Germline lookup yields CDR1 SNHLY and CDR2 FYNNEI. The length of the CDR3 is 14 residues. The CDR3 here is CASRLGGGTGELFF. The CDR3 region has the DNA TGTGCCAGCAGGCTCGGGGGTGGCACCGGGGAGCTGTTTTTT.

This clonotype appeared a few times. The germline gene is not matched at one end of the junction; a read error may be the cause. This chain links TRBV7-2 with TRBJ2-2; 11 bases agree with TRBD2. CDR1 SGHTA and CDR2 FQGNSA come from the germline V gene. This CDR3 contains 20 residues. CDR3 DNA sequence: TGTGCCAGCAGCCATCTCCCCCCCCTAGCGGGGGGCCCGAACACCGGGGAGCTGTTATTT. This translates into CASSHLPPLAGGPNTGELLF.

Here the CDR3 DNA reads TGTGCCAGCAGCCCACGGACAAGACCCACAGATACGCAGTATTTT. Amino acids: CASSPRTRPTDTQYF. The chain couples TRBV9 to TRBJ2-3; D perhaps matches TRBD1 (5 bases). Germline values: CDR1 SGDLS, CDR2 YYNGEE. The CDR3 consists of 15 residues. V was shortened by 4 bases and J by 2 bases, with 14 bases between the two germline ends.

This clonotype came up many times. The chain links TRBV7-2 to TRBJ2-3; D is uncertain. V gave up 5 bases and J gave up 0 bases, with 9 bases separating them. From germline, CDR1 is SGHTA and CDR2 FQGNSA. The CDR3 runs to 14 residues. The CDR3 coding sequence is TGTGCCAGCAGCCCCCCGCGAAGCACAGATACGCAGTATTTT. It specifies CASSPPRSTDTQYF.